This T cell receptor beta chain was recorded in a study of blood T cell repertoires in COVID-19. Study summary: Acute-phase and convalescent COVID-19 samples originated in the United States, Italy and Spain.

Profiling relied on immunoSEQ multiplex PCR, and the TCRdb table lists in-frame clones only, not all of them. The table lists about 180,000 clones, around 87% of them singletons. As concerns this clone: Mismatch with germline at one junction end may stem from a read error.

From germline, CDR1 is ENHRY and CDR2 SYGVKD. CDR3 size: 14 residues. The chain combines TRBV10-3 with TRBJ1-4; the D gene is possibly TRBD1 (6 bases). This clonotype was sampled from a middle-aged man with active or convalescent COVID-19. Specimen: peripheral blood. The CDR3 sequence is CAISQSGANEKLFF. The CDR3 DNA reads TGTGCCATCAGTCAGTCAGGGGCTAATGAAAAACTGTTTTTT.